The source of this T cell receptor beta chain is a study of shared clonotypes between healthy human individuals. Notes on this clone: What it binds is not known.

The method was immunoSEQ multiplex PCR; TCRdb's version includes in-frame clones alone and lacks a portion of them. This sample has 2 million to 2.5 million clones, with about nine tenths found just once. V was shortened by 0 bases and J by 2 bases, with 8 bases between the two germline ends. Germline CDR1 reads SGHDT; CDR2 reads YYEEEE. This CDR3 region has 14 residues. Whole-study findings and limits: Naive CD4 clonotype sharing across a few donors was 4% to 5%.

The sample consisted of naive CD4+ T cells from PBMCs. The subset denotes: CD45RA+ positively selected. The receptor was derived from a man between 18 and 29 years old in good health. Some clones in this sample may be carry-over from other donors' samples. This sequence joins TRBV5-6 and TRBJ2-5; D is unresolved. The CDR3 DNA follows: TGTGCCAGCAGCTTGGACAGTAGGCAAGAGACCCAGTACTTC. Its translation: CASSLDSRQETQYF.